Each of the 14 T cell receptor beta chains below was sequenced from the same sample in a study of siplizumab effects on memory and regulatory T cells. Clones were sequenced by immunoSEQ multiplex PCR, and TCRdb holds only the in-frame ones, with some missing. The sample has roughly 68,000 clones, roughly 80% seen once. Sequencing was carried out using memory CD4+ T cells sorted from blood. These receptor sequences come from a human donor in good health.

This clone was seen more than once but under ten times. This rearrangement joins TRBV5-8 to TRBJ2-7; D unresolved. The CDR3 totals 16 residues. V was pared by 0 bases and J by 2 bases, with 15 bases between. The germline V gene has CDR1 SGHTS and CDR2 YDEGEE. CDR3 in DNA: TGTGCCAGCAGCTTGGCCACTATCGTTCTCCCCTACGAGCAGTACTTC. Translating gives CASSLATIVLPYEQYF.

As concerns this clone: At one of its ends the junction is not consistent with the germline gene, which may arise from a read error. J is TRBJ2-1 and V is TRBV7-2; D is perhaps TRBD1 (5 bases). The CDR3 has 16 residues. CDR1 SGHTA and CDR2 FQGNSA come from the germline V gene. CDR3 sequence (DNA): TGTGCCAGCAGGTTAGGGGCTTCAAGCTCCTACAATGAGCAGTTCTTC. This encodes CASRLGASSSYNEQFF.

This chain uses TRBV6-1 with TRBJ1-2; D uncertain. The CDR3 sequence is 11 residues long. V was cut by 5 bases and J by 6 bases, with 7 bases left in between. Germline V gene sequence: CDR1 MNHNS, CDR2 SASEGT. In DNA form, the CDR3 reads TGTGCCAGCAGTTCCCCCAATGGCTACACCTTC. Amino acid sequence: CASSSPNGYTF.

The J gene is TRBJ1-5, the V gene TRBV5-1; no reliable D call. This CDR3 has 16 residues. Germline V gives CDR1 SGHRS, CDR2 YFSETQ. Trimming took 1 base from V and 5 from J, leaving 16 bases between them. The CDR3 DNA is TGCGCCAGCAGCTTGTTCGGAGGGAACGAGCATCAGCCCCAGCATTTT. This encodes CASSLFGGNEHQPQHF. The whole variable domain, filled in from reference TRBV5-1 and TRBJ1-5, reads KAGVTQTPRYLIKTRGQQVTLSCSPISGHRSVSWYQQTPGQGLQFLFEYFSETQRNKGNFPGRFSGRQFSNSRSEMNVSTLELGDSALYLCASSLFGGNEHQPQHFGDGTRLSIL.

This chain uses TRBV7-2 with TRBJ2-7, with D perhaps matching TRBD1 or TRBD2 (6 bases each). The CDR3 contains 19 residues. V lost 0 bases to trimming and J lost 4 bases, with 25 bases between them. Germline V gene data show CDR1 as SGHTA and CDR2 as FQGNSA. In DNA form, the CDR3 reads TGTGCCAGCAGCTTAGCTAGGGCAGGGGCCCGACGGAGGGGTTACGAGCAGTACTTC. The encoded protein is CASSLARAGARRRGYEQYF.

Here the CDR3 DNA reads TGTGCCAGCAGTTTAAGGCCCGGGACTAGCGATAGCTACGAGCAGTACTTC. Translating gives CASSLRPGTSDSYEQYF. This chain links TRBV27 with TRBJ2-7; 10 bases line up with TRBD2. From germline, CDR1 is MNHEY and CDR2 SMNVEV (reference sequence). CDR3 length: 17 residues. J lost 3 bases, V lost 2 bases, and 10 bases had no gene match.

The chain combines TRBV21-1 with TRBJ1-1; TRBD1, the D gene given by the table, was not confirmed from the DNA. TRBV21-1 is recorded as a pseudogene. The CDR3 extends over 13 amino acids. CDR3 in amino acids: CASKWGRATEAFF. In DNA form, the CDR3 reads TGTGCCAGCAAGTGGGGCAGGGCAACTGAAGCTTTCTTT.

At least ten counts were recorded for this clone. Additional DNA sequences in this sample encode the identical CDR3. The V and J genes are TRBV5-1 and TRBJ2-7, with 10 positions matching TRBD1. Germline CDR1 and CDR2: SGHRS and YFSETQ. V dropped 4 bases and J dropped 3; count of bases not matched to a gene: 4. CDR3 length: 14 amino acids. CDR3 sequence: CASSVGQGGYEQYF. The CDR3 region has the DNA TGCGCCAGCAGCGTCGGACAGGGGGGCTACGAGCAGTACTTC.

The rearrangement joins TRBV6-5 to TRBJ2-7; D not certain. The V end lost 0 bases, the J end lost 0 bases, and 6 bases lay between the germline ends. The CDR3 covers 14 residues. The germline V gene has CDR1 MNHEY and CDR2 SVGAGI. CDR3 sequence reads: CASSYSPSSYEQYF. The CDR3 DNA follows: TGTGCCAGCAGTTACTCCCCTAGCTCCTACGAGCAGTACTTC.

The rearrangement uses TRBV7-2 and TRBJ2-5; TRBD2 aligns across 8 bases. J gave up 5 bases and V 4 bases, and 6 bases lay outside the gene matches. The CDR3 runs to 14 residues. Looked up from germline, CDR1 is SGHTA and CDR2 is FQGNSA. The CDR3 region has the DNA TGTGCCAGCAGCTGGATCCCGGGGGGGGAGACCCAGTACTTC. Its translation is CASSWIPGGETQYF.

Only one count was recorded for this clone. J is TRBJ2-1 and V is TRBV27, with 14 bases identical to TRBD2. This CDR3 comprises 16 residues. V was pared by 5 bases and J by 7 bases, with 7 bases of the junction left unmatched. The germline CDR1 and CDR2 sequences are MNHEY and SMNVEV (reference sequence). CDR3 sequence: CASSRPRTSGRNEQFF. The CDR3 region has the DNA TGTGCCAGCAGTAGACCAAGGACTAGCGGGAGGAATGAGCAGTTCTTC.

V gene TRBV6-5 combines with J gene TRBJ1-1, with 9 bases identical to TRBD1. CDR1 and CDR2 from the germline V gene are MNHEY and SVGAGI. This CDR3 contains 15 residues. With V trimmed by 5 bases and J by 1 base, 5 bases remained unmatched. As DNA, the CDR3 is TGTGCCAGCAGTACCCCGGGACAGGGGAACACTGAAGCTTTCTTT. It specifies CASSTPGQGNTEAFF.

J is TRBJ2-6 and V is TRBV5-1, with 8 nucleotides matching TRBD1. Germline V gives CDR1 SGHRS, CDR2 YFSETQ. V trimming: 2 bases; J trimming: 0 bases; junction bases outside the gene matches: 10. There are 19 residues in the CDR3. CDR3 in amino acids: CASSLTPGQASSGANVLTF. For the CDR3, the DNA is TGCGCCAGCAGCTTAACCCCGGGACAGGCTAGCTCTGGGGCCAACGTCCTGACTTTC.

V usage is TRBV7-9 and J usage is TRBJ2-1, with D perhaps given as TRBD1 or TRBD2 (5 bases each). The CDR3 consists of 13 residues. V was clipped by 4 bases and J by 12 bases, with 16 bases between them. Germline assignment: CDR1 SEHNR and CDR2 FQNEAQ (reference sequence). In DNA form, the CDR3 reads TGTGCCAGCAGCTCATCGAGGGGTCTCGGGCAGTTCTTC. Amino acids: CASSSSRGLGQFF.